Ten or more counts support the clone carrying this T cell receptor (beta chain). CDR3 size: 16 residues. Germline V gene sequence: CDR1 SGHTA, CDR2 FQGNSA. The ends lost 1 base at V and 7 bases at J; junction bases unmatched: 10. Bone marrow was sampled from every patient at the time of active disease. From around 440 ng of RNA, a library with molecular barcoded alpha/delta and beta/gamma adaptors was made. MiXCR, run by TCRdb on the reads, gives a single entry per CDR3 protein. The data hold tens of thousands of distinct CDR3 sequences, with around 13% observed a single time. The source of the sample is a study of read filtering for tumor transcriptome and immune sequencing. In the study overall: DNase treatment preceded whole-transcriptome library preparation.

The clonotype was recovered from a donor over 35 with multiple myeloma. The material sequenced was a population of CD138-negative cells sorted from bone marrow. The chain recombines TRBV7-2 with TRBJ2-5, with 9 bases fitting TRBD2. For the CDR3, the DNA is TGTGCCAGCAGCTTAGACCTAGCGGGGAGCGGGGGGACCCAGTACTTC. This translates into CASSLDLAGSGGTQYF.